In its sample, the clone carrying this TCR beta chain was seen many times. Its target is unknown. The data stem from a study of blood T cells in healthy people across ages. Study-level information: Template switching picked up about one barcoded beta molecule for each two T cells.

General study results and limits: Donor CMV infection status was unknown, possibly confounding age-related changes in expanded clonotypes.

The V end was cut by 8 bases, the J end by 5 bases, with 10 bases between. CDR3 length equals 12 residues. A second roughly 6 to 12 cycle PCR used barcoded and J-beta primers. TCRdb re-called the 5' RACE reads through MiXCR, storing one row per CDR3 protein. The data contain about 1.1 million distinct CDR3 sequences, approximately 38% of them seen just once; the ten biggest clones take up around 13%. Donors were systemically healthy Caucasian individuals from Russia aged roughly 6 to 95 years. Total RNA was isolated from each sample in quantities of at least 6 micrograms. The chain employs TRBV12-3 or TRBV12-4 and TRBJ1-5; D is ambiguous. The sequencing sample was made of blood. The clonotype comes from a man aged 18 to 35 in good health. The CDR3 reads CASGSFHQPQHF. CDR3 nucleotides: TGTGCCAGCGGTTCATTTCATCAGCCCCAGCATTTT.